This T cell receptor (beta chain) appears in the sequencing data of a study of T cell clonality in common variable immunodeficiency. The germline V and J ends were trimmed by 5 bases and 1 base, with 11 bases remaining between them. The CDR3 length is 14 residues. Per germline, CDR1 DFQATT and CDR2 SNEGSKA (reference sequence). This clone has a count of ten or more. The read ends 3 residues shy of where the CDR3 ends; the end is completed using the germline J gene. Repertoires were generated with immunoSEQ multiplex PCR, while TCRdb's copy carries only in-frame clones and drops some. The sample was found to contain about 37,000 clones, and every one recurs.

The chain couples TRBV20-1 to TRBJ1-4; no clear D gene. Sequencing was performed on peripheral blood mononuclear cells. The sequence was obtained from a person aged 18 to 75 in good health. The CDR3 loop is CSAPGWETNEKLFF. The sequenced CDR3 bases are TGCAGTGCTCCGGGGTGGGAAACTAATGAAAAA.